This T cell receptor (beta chain) originates from a study of blood T cell repertoires in COVID-19. Study summary: The United States, Italy and Spain supplied acute and convalescent COVID-19 samples. PBMCs, B-cell-depleted T cells, or T cells provided the cDNA or gDNA that made up the material.

Authors' data handling: From reference gene primer amplification, estimates of nucleated cell counts were derived. Sequencing used immunoSEQ multiplex PCR; TCRdb keeps in-frame clones, though not all of them. The V and J calls and clone size were taken over from that table, and D and trimming were inferred from the DNA. Seen here are tens of thousands of clones, 88% observed once, and the top ten hold 5.1%. The sequenced sample consisted of peripheral blood. This clonotype originated in a human donor in a cohort sampled during active COVID-19.

For the CDR3, the DNA is TGTGCCAGCAGCCCAAGGACTACAGTTGGCACTGAGCAGTTCTTC. Translated, it gives CASSPRTTVGTEQFF. The chain carries TRBV7-2 and TRBJ2-1, with D maybe TRBD2 (6 bases). There are 15 residues in the CDR3. The germline V gene has CDR1 SGHTA and CDR2 FQGNSA. V lost 5 bases, J lost 9 bases, and 20 bases lay in between.